These 27 T cell receptor beta chains were sequenced from one sample in a study of cytomegalovirus exposure and HLA in healthy donors. This PCR relied on a set of 60 Vbeta primers and 13 Jbeta primers. Repertoires were generated with immunoSEQ multiplex PCR, while TCRdb's copy carries only in-frame clones and drops some. Here the sample spans 150,000 to 200,000 clones, approximately 88% being singletons. Material for sequencing was PBMCs. These receptors were collected from a boy aged 5 to 17 in good health and CMV-seronegative.

The rearrangement uses TRBV12-5 and TRBJ2-2; 12 nucleotides line up with TRBD2. This CDR3 has 15 residues. Germline CDR1 reads LGHNT; CDR2 reads FRNRAP. V was clipped by 6 bases and J by 5 bases; unmatched bases: 4. The CDR3: CASGLAGGHTGELFF. The CDR3 nucleotides are TGTGCTAGTGGGCTAGCGGGGGGGCATACCGGGGAGCTGTTTTTT. Variable domain in full (rest from reference TRBV12-5 and TRBJ2-2): DARVTQTPRHKVTEMGQEVTMRCQPILGHNTVFWYRQTMMQGLELLAYFRNRAPLDDSGMPKDRFSAEMPDATLATLKIQPSEPRDSAVYFCASGLAGGHTGELFFGEGSRLTVL.

The V and J genes are TRBV5-6 and TRBJ1-5, with TRBD1 as a possible D gene (6 bases). Trimming stripped 1 base from V and 4 bases from J, with 9 bases between. The CDR3 is 14 amino acids. Looked up from germline, CDR1 is SGHDT and CDR2 is YYEEEE. The CDR3 reads CASSLQGLNQPQHF. The DNA of the CDR3 is TGTGCCAGCAGCTTGCAGGGGCTAAATCAGCCCCAGCATTTT. The entire variable domain, with the rest obtained from reference TRBV5-6 and TRBJ1-5, is as follows: DAGVTQSPTHLIKTRGQQVTLRCSPKSGHDTVSWYQQALGQGPQFIFQYYEEEERQRGNFPDRFSGHQFPNYSSELNVNALLLGDSALYLCASSLQGLNQPQHFGDGTRLSIL.

The genes are TRBV9 and TRBJ2-7, with TRBD1 matching 7 bases. Germline lookup yields CDR1 SGDLS and CDR2 YYNGEE. With 0 bases clipped from V and 2 bases from J, the junction kept 5 bases outside the gene matches. The CDR3 totals 15 residues. DNA of the CDR3: TGTGCCAGCAGCGTAGGGACAGGATCCACCTACGAGCAGTACTTC. Residues: CASSVGTGSTYEQYF.

This chain connects TRBV2 to TRBJ1-1; a possible D gene is TRBD1 (5 bases). The CDR3 has 15 amino acids. Germline assignment: CDR1 SNHLY and CDR2 FYNNEI. Trimming cost V 0 bases and J 4 bases, with 12 bases left between them. CDR3 loop: CASSEAPGPLTEAFF. The CDR3 nucleotides are TGTGCCAGCAGTGAAGCGCCAGGGCCACTCACTGAAGCTTTCTTT.

The J gene is TRBJ2-5, the V gene TRBV27, with 8 nucleotides matching TRBD1. V was clipped by 9 bases and J by 4 bases; unmatched bases: 7. The CDR3 is 13 amino acids. Germline V gene sequence: CDR1 MNHEY, CDR2 SMNVEV (reference sequence). CDR3 DNA sequence: TGTGCCAGTTCGACAGGGGCTGTAGAGACCCAGTACTTC. Residues: CASSTGAVETQYF.

The V call is TRBV7-6, the J call TRBJ2-2, with a possible D match to TRBD2 (7 bases). There are 17 residues in the CDR3. Germline V gene sequence: CDR1 SGHVS, CDR2 FNYEAQ. The CDR3 protein is CDSRNPTGGADPGELFF. CDR3 nucleotides: TGTGACTCAAGAAACCCAACGGGGGGCGCGGATCCCGGGGAGCTGTTTTTT.

This chain uses TRBV7-2 with TRBJ2-3; D possibly corresponds to TRBD2 (5 bases). The CDR3 runs to 15 residues. The V gene's germline CDR1 is SGHTA and CDR2 FQGNSA. V was clipped by 1 base and J by 4 bases, with 12 bases between them. In DNA form, the CDR3 reads TGTGCCAGCAGCTTAGTAGGGAGAGGATCAGATACGCAGTATTTT. It specifies CASSLVGRGSDTQYF.

This clone came up a few times. This rearrangement joins TRBV30 to TRBJ1-1; D not certain. The V end was cut by 4 bases, the J end by 0 bases, with 3 bases between. The CDR3 totals 11 residues. The germline gives CDR1 GTSNPN, CDR2 SVGIG (reference sequence). This CDR3 is CAWTVNTEAFF. CDR3 bases: TGTGCCTGGACAGTGAACACTGAAGCTTTCTTT.

The genes are TRBV6-1 and TRBJ1-1; TRBD1 agrees at 7 bases. The V gene end was trimmed by 5 bases and the J gene end by 7 bases; junction bases not matched to a gene: 7. The CDR3 extends over 13 amino acids. CDR1 and CDR2 from the germline V gene are MNHNS and SASEGT. The CDR3 DNA sequence: TGTGCCAGCAGTATTAGACAGGGCCTTGAAGCTTTCTTT. The encoded protein is CASSIRQGLEAFF.

The chain carries TRBV28 and TRBJ1-5; D is possibly TRBD1 (5 bases). The CDR3 loop spans 14 amino acids. Germline lookup yields CDR1 MDHEN and CDR2 SYDVKM. Between the trimmed V and J ends, which lost 4 bases and 5 bases, there was a span of 12 bases. CDR3 sequence reads: CASSSSDTDQPQHF. The CDR3 bases are TGTGCCAGCAGTTCCTCGGACACAGATCAGCCCCAGCATTTT.

V is TRBV27 and J is TRBJ2-7; 12 positions match TRBD2. Per germline, CDR1 MNHEY and CDR2 SMNVEV (reference sequence). This CDR3 has 15 residues. J gave up 3 bases and V 4 bases, and 4 bases lay outside the gene matches. CDR3 region: CASSYGTSGFYEQYF. The CDR3 nucleotides read TGTGCCAGCAGTTATGGGACTAGCGGGTTCTACGAGCAGTACTTC.

V usage is TRBV28 and J usage is TRBJ1-2; the D gene is possibly TRBD1 (5 bases). Germline loops: CDR1 MDHEN, CDR2 SYDVKM. The V end lost 6 bases, the J end lost 4 bases, and 15 bases lay between the germline ends. There are 14 residues in the CDR3. The CDR3 region is CASSLSDRFYGYTF. In nucleotides, the CDR3 is TGTGCCAGCAGCCTTTCCGACAGATTCTATGGCTACACCTTC.

The CDR3 loop is CASSLDGTSYEQYF. The DNA of the CDR3 is TGTGCCAGCAGCTTAGACGGGACTAGTTACGAGCAGTACTTC. J is TRBJ2-7 and V is TRBV11-2, with TRBD2 matching 8 bases. CDR3 length: 14 amino acids. Unmatched junction bases numbered 2, after V lost 0 bases and J lost 4 bases. Germline CDR1 reads SGHAT; CDR2 reads FQNNGV.

The rearrangement joins TRBV6-6 to TRBJ2-1, with a weak D call TRBD1 (6 bases). CDR1 MNHNY and CDR2 SVGAGI come from the germline V gene (reference sequence). The CDR3 runs to 14 residues. Between the trimmed V and J ends, which lost 4 bases and 8 bases, there was a span of 15 bases. For the CDR3, the DNA is TGTGCCAGCAGTTTTCTTTCTCACAGGGATGAGCAGTTCTTC. This gives the protein CASSFLSHRDEQFF.

The chain carries TRBV9 and TRBJ1-1; D remains unclear. V lost 7 bases and J lost 1, with 11 bases in between. This CDR3 has 13 residues. Per germline, CDR1 SGDLS and CDR2 YYNGEE. Here the CDR3 DNA reads TGTGCCAGCTCCCCTTCCTGGAACACTGAAGCTTTCTTT. Its translation: CASSPSWNTEAFF.

The J gene is TRBJ2-7, the V gene TRBV7-8, with D possibly matching TRBD1 (5 bases). Trimming stripped 3 bases from V and 5 bases from J, with 17 bases between. Germline CDR1 and CDR2: SGHVS and FQNEAQ. The CDR3 extends over 15 amino acids. The CDR3 coding sequence is TGTGCCAGCAGCTTTAGTTTTGCAGGGTACGACGAGCAGTACTTC. Translated, it gives CASSFSFAGYDEQYF.

The rearrangement links TRBV7-3 to TRBJ2-1; a possible D gene is TRBD2 (6 bases). V shed 4 bases and J shed 8 bases, with 15 bases lying between them. This CDR3 contains 14 residues. Germline assignment: CDR1 SGHTA and CDR2 FQGTGA. The chain's CDR3 is CASSSGVSVDEQFF. As DNA, the CDR3 is TGTGCCAGCAGCTCGGGAGTCAGTGTCGATGAGCAGTTCTTC.

This clone has a handful of counts. The rearrangement uses TRBV7-9 and TRBJ1-1, with D maybe TRBD1 (5 bases). Germline V CDR1 and CDR2: SEHNR, FQNEAQ (reference sequence). The CDR3 loop spans 15 amino acids. Trimming left V 2 bases short and J 3 bases short, with 13 bases between. The CDR3 DNA follows: TGTGCCAGCAGCTTACTGTGGAGGGGTGACACTGAAGCTTTCTTT. Encoded protein: CASSLLWRGDTEAFF.

The chain uses TRBV19 and TRBJ2-2; D ambiguous. The V gene lost 5 bases and the J gene lost 6 bases, with 7 bases spanning the gap. This CDR3 has 12 residues. Germline-derived CDR1 and CDR2 are LNHDA and SQIVND (reference sequence). This CDR3 is CASSARPGELFF. In DNA form, the CDR3 reads TGTGCCAGTAGTGCGCGGCCCGGGGAGCTGTTTTTT.

The rearrangement joins TRBV6-5 to TRBJ2-2; 7 nucleotides agree with TRBD1. The CDR3 loop spans 15 amino acids. Unmatched junction bases numbered 6, after V lost 2 bases and J lost 6 bases. CDR1 and CDR2 from the germline V gene are MNHEY and SVGAGI. The CDR3 region has the DNA TGTGCCAGCAGTTACGACCACAGGGGTCCCGGGGAGCTGTTTTTT. Its protein is CASSYDHRGPGELFF.

This clone was seen only a few times. The chain carries TRBV6-1 and TRBJ2-3; TRBD1 matches at 8 bases. The junction had 3 bases not matched to a gene; V was cut back by 0 bases and J by 4 bases. From germline, CDR1 is MNHNS and CDR2 SASEGT. This CDR3 contains 15 residues. The CDR3 region is CASSEAAGGADTQYF. CDR3 nucleotides: TGTGCCAGCAGTGAAGCGGCAGGGGGCGCAGATACGCAGTATTTT.

The rearrangement links TRBV7-9 to TRBJ1-4; maybe TRBD1 (6 bases). The ends were cut back, 2 bases at V and 8 bases at J, with 15 bases in the middle. This CDR3 has 15 amino acids. Germline V gives CDR1 SEHNR, CDR2 FQNEAQ (reference sequence). DNA of the CDR3: TGTGCCAGCAGCTTACACCGACAGGCTCGGGAAAAACTGTTTTTT. Protein sequence: CASSLHRQAREKLFF.

The V gene is TRBV2, the J gene TRBJ1-5; a weak D match, TRBD1 (6 bases). This CDR3 is 15 amino acids long. The V end lost 5 bases, the J end lost 2 bases, and 13 bases lay between the germline ends. The germline gives CDR1 SNHLY, CDR2 FYNNEI. The CDR3: CASSSRGGGNQPQHF. The DNA for the CDR3 is TGTGCCAGCAGTTCCAGGGGCGGAGGCAATCAGCCCCAGCATTTT.

This chain links TRBV6-1 with TRBJ2-5; D uncertain. V was trimmed by 6 bases and J by 2 bases, leaving 16 bases between them. Germline CDR1 and CDR2: MNHNS and SASEGT. The CDR3 has 15 amino acids. The CDR3 sequence is CASRTILEVQETQYF. DNA for the CDR3: TGTGCCAGCAGAACCATTTTAGAGGTACAAGAGACCCAGTACTTC.

This clone was detected once. The V gene is TRBV19, the J gene TRBJ1-3, with D maybe TRBD1 (5 bases). The length of the CDR3 is 13 residues. V lost 8 bases, J lost 3 bases, and 11 bases lay in between. Germline V lookup: CDR1 LNHDA, CDR2 SQIVND (reference sequence). The CDR3 is CASRRQIGNTIYF. CDR3 DNA: TGTGCCAGTCGTAGACAGATTGGAAACACCATATATTTT.

CDR3 residues: CASEGTSGFLYF. The CDR3 DNA reads as TGTGCCAGCGAGGGGACTAGCGGGTTCCTGTACTTC. The chain couples TRBV9 to TRBJ2-7; 12 bases agree with TRBD2. CDR3 length: 12 residues. V was clipped by 7 bases and J by 12 bases; unmatched bases: 8. The germline gives CDR1 SGDLS, CDR2 YYNGEE. The full variable domain, its missing parts supplied by reference TRBV9 and TRBJ2-7, is DSGVTQTPKHLITATGQRVTLRCSPRSGDLSVYWYQQSLDQGLQFLIQYYNGEERAKGNILERFSAQQFPDLHSELNLSSLELGDSALYFCASEGTSGFLYFGPGTRLTVT.

This clone was seen more than once but under ten times. This sequence joins TRBV6-5 and TRBJ2-7; D may be TRBD2 (5 bases). CDR1 MNHEY and CDR2 SVGAGI come from the germline V gene. The CDR3 has 13 amino acids. Trimming left V 6 bases short and J 1 base short, with 10 bases between. The CDR3 coding sequence is TGTGCCAGCAGGAAACTAGGTTCCTACGAGCAGTACTTC. Protein: CASRKLGSYEQYF.